This passage covers 13 T cell receptor beta chains from one sample sequenced in a study of shared clonotypes between healthy human individuals. CD45RO-negative, CCR7-positively selected cells formed the naive CD8 fraction, excluding terminally differentiated effector memory CD45RA+ cells. Only in-frame clones appear in the TCRdb table, and some are missing; sequencing was by immunoSEQ multiplex PCR. The profile covers some 2 million clones, with approximately 95% appearing a single time and 0.85% to 1.3% taken by the ten largest. Input material: naive CD8+ T cells sorted from blood. These receptor sequences come from a man between 18 and 29 years old in good health.

V gene TRBV7-3 combines with J gene TRBJ2-1; D might be TRBD2 (5 bases). This CDR3 has 14 residues. V was pared by 4 bases and J by 7 bases, with 14 bases between. The germline V gene has CDR1 SGHTA and CDR2 FQGTGA. The CDR3 reads CASSSDGKRNEQFF. For the CDR3, the DNA is TGTGCCAGCAGCTCCGACGGAAAGCGGAATGAGCAGTTCTTC.

The chain is built from TRBV4-1 and TRBJ1-6; no definite D call. Germline CDR1 MGHRA, CDR2 YSYEKL. CDR3 length equals 15 residues. V lost 0 bases and J 7 bases, leaving 10 bases between the germline ends. CDR3 nucleotides: TGCGCCAGCAGCCAAGAGGCGGGCCTAAATTCACCCCTCCACTTT. Protein product: CASSQEAGLNSPLHF.

The chain has TRBV29-1 and TRBJ2-1, with D tentatively TRBD2 (7 bases). The V and J ends lost 8 bases and 7 bases respectively, with 18 bases between them. CDR3 length: 13 residues. Germline V gives CDR1 SQVTM, CDR2 ANQGSEA. The CDR3 spells CSSSGTTPNEQFF. The CDR3 DNA sequence: TGCAGCTCGAGCGGGACAACGCCGAATGAGCAGTTCTTC.

Worth noting for this clone: This CDR3 is also generated by other DNA sequences in the sample. The J gene is TRBJ2-1, the V gene TRBV6-5; possibly TRBD1 for D (6 bases). With 6 bases removed from V and 4 bases from J, the gap between germline ends came to 13 bases. Per the germline V gene, CDR1 is MNHEY and CDR2 is SVGAGI. The CDR3 has 14 residues. CDR3 DNA sequence: TGTGCCAGCAGCCCCGGGACATCATACAATGAGCAGTTCTTC. Protein product: CASSPGTSYNEQFF.

Notes on this clone: An end of the junction does not agree with germline; a read error may underlie this. Other nucleotide sequences in the sample specify the same CDR3. V is TRBV4-1 and J is TRBJ2-7; TRBD2 might be the D (6 bases). Looked up from germline, CDR1 is MGHRA and CDR2 is YSYEKL. The CDR3 length is 15 residues. Here the CDR3 reads CASSQDRDWEYEQYF. The CDR3 nucleotides are TGCGCCAGCAGTCAAGACCGGGACTGGGAATACGAGCAGTACTTC.

V gene TRBV30 combines with J gene TRBJ2-7, with 9 bases aligning to TRBD2. Germline V gene lookup returns CDR1 GTSNPN and CDR2 SVGIG (reference sequence). The CDR3 contains 13 residues. The J segment lost 7 bases and the V segment lost 1 base, leaving 5 bases of the junction unmatched. The DNA for the CDR3 is TGTGCCTGGAGTGCAGGACTAGCGTGGGAGCAGTACTTC. Encoded protein: CAWSAGLAWEQYF.

This chain links TRBV5-1 with TRBJ2-2; 8 bases are a match to TRBD1. Losses at the gene ends were 4 bases for V and 6 bases for J; bases not matched to a gene: 8. Germline values: CDR1 SGHRS, CDR2 YFSETQ. The CDR3 totals 15 residues. The CDR3 is CASSRGQGDAGELFF. The CDR3 DNA is TGCGCCAGCAGCAGAGGACAGGGAGACGCCGGGGAGCTGTTTTTT.

The chain employs TRBV28 and TRBJ2-1; either TRBD1 or TRBD2 may fit D (5 bases each). The CDR3 is 17 amino acids. Trimming left V 5 bases short and J 2 bases short, with 19 bases between. Germline assignment: CDR1 MDHEN and CDR2 SYDVKM. As DNA, the CDR3 is TGTGCCAGCAGTCCCCCCACTACGGGGCGGACCTACAATGAGCAGTTCTTC. Protein product: CASSPPTTGRTYNEQFF.

The DNA for the CDR3 is TGTGCCAGCAGCTTAGGTACGGAGGGTACCGCCTACGAGCAGTACTTC. Its translation is CASSLGTEGTAYEQYF. The V and J genes are TRBV13 and TRBJ2-7, with D possibly TRBD2 on 6 matching bases. Per the germline V gene, CDR1 is PRHDT and CDR2 is FYEKMQ (reference sequence). Trimming left V 0 bases short and J 2 bases short, with 14 bases between. The CDR3 sequence is 16 residues long.

V is TRBV18 and J is TRBJ2-7; D perhaps matches TRBD1 (6 bases). Trimming took off 3 bases at V and 5 bases at J, with 8 bases between the two ends. CDR3 size: 12 residues. CDR1 is KGHSH and CDR2 is LQKENI in the germline V gene. Here the CDR3 reads CASSPGANEQYF. Written as DNA, the CDR3 is TGTGCCAGCTCACCGGGGGCGAACGAGCAGTACTTC.

The chain has TRBV6-6 and TRBJ2-7; the D is unclear. CDR3 length: 14 residues. The germline gives CDR1 MNHNY, CDR2 SVGAGI (reference sequence). V was shortened by 6 bases and J by 3 bases, with 15 bases between the two germline ends. DNA of the CDR3: TGTGCCAGCAGCCCGCTGCCCTCCTACTACGAGCAGTACTTC. Its translation: CASSPLPSYYEQYF.

The chain joins TRBV4-1 to TRBJ2-5, with D perhaps TRBD1 (6 bases). The V end was cut by 0 bases, the J end by 5 bases, with 13 bases between. This CDR3 has 15 residues. CDR1 and CDR2 from the germline V gene are MGHRA and YSYEKL. CDR3 in amino acids: CASSQEGGIVETQYF. In DNA, the CDR3 is TGCGCCAGCAGCCAAGAAGGGGGAATCGTGGAGACCCAGTACTTC.

This sequence joins TRBV30 and TRBJ2-5, with TRBD2 identical over 10 bases. CDR1 is GTSNPN, CDR2 SVGIG, per germline (reference sequence). This CDR3 contains 17 residues. With V trimmed by 0 bases and J by 1 base, 8 bases remained unmatched. CDR3 DNA sequence: TGTGCCTGGAGTGTACTCTCAACTAGCGGGACCCAAGAGACCCAGTACTTC. This codes for CAWSVLSTSGTQETQYF. Filled out from reference TRBV30 and TRBJ2-5, the complete variable domain reads SQTIHQWPATLVQPVGSPLSLECTVEGTSNPNLYWYRQAAGRGLQLLFYSVGIGQISSEVPQNLSASRPQDRQFILSSKKLLLSDSGFYLCAWSVLSTSGTQETQYFGPGTRLLVL.